In its sample, the clone carrying this T cell receptor (beta chain) was seen a few times. Antigen: not known. The authors sorted CD4+ naive, central memory, regulatory and stem cell-like memory cells via CD45RO/CCR7/CD25/CD127/CD95/CD27. The source of the sample is a study of beta chain features in type 1 diabetes. About the research overall: Similarity in age, gender and cell yields was seen between patients and healthy donors.

The whole isolated RNA underwent reverse transcription, so sequencing captured expressed TCRB transcripts. Using immunoSEQ multiplex PCR, the repertoire was profiled, and TCRdb retains in-frame clones only, with some absent. The data hold some 410,000 clones, with about an eighth observed a single time. Findings of the study overall: TCRB repertoires of naive, central memory and Treg cells appeared more similar among patients than among healthy donors.

The germline V gene encodes CDR1 SGHRS and CDR2 YFSETQ. V gave up 1 base and J gave up 0 bases; unmatched junction bases: 4. The CDR3 spans 16 residues. Specimen: naive CD4+ T cells from blood. This TCR came from a woman younger than 30 in good health. The rearrangement joins TRBV5-1 to TRBJ1-2, with 9 bases fitting TRBD1. Here the CDR3 DNA reads TGCGCCAGCAGCTTGAGGGGACAGGGTGCTAACTATGGCTACACCTTC. Translating it yields CASSLRGQGANYGYTF.